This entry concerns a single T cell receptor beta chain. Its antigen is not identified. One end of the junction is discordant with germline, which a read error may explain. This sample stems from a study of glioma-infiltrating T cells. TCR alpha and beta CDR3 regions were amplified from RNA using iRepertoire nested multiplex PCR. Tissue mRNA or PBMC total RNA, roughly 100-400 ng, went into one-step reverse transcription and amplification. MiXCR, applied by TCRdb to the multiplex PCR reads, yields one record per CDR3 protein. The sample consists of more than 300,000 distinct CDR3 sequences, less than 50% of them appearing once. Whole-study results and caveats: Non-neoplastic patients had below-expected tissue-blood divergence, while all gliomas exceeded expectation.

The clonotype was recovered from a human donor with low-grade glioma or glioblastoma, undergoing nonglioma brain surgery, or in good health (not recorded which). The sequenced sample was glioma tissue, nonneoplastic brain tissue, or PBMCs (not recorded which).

CDR3 bases: TGTGCCAGCATTGGTCGGGACACCGTTAAAGCTTTATTT. The encoded protein is CASIGRDTVKALF. The genes are TRBV6-2 or TRBV6-3 and TRBJ1-1; D might be TRBD1 (6 bases). Germline assignment: CDR1 MNHEY and CDR2 SVGEGT. There are 13 residues in the CDR3.